The T cell receptor beta chain described here comes from a study of blood T cell repertoires in COVID-19. Study-level information: The United States, Italy and Spain were the sources of the acute and convalescent COVID-19 samples.

Here immunoSEQ multiplex PCR was the method, and the copy in TCRdb shows in-frame clones only, minus some. This table has under 300,000 clones, roughly 80% appearing once. Sequencing was performed on peripheral blood. This clonotype was sampled from a woman aged 18 to 35 with acute or convalescent COVID-19.

CDR3 coding DNA: TGTGCCAGCAGTGAAGCAGCCTATGGCTACACCTTC. Translated, it gives CASSEAAYGYTF. The J gene is TRBJ1-2, the V gene TRBV2, with D unresolved. CDR1 and CDR2 from the germline V gene are SNHLY and FYNNEI. The V end was cut by 0 bases, the J end by 4 bases, with 3 bases between. The CDR3 runs to 12 residues.